This T cell receptor (beta chain) comes out of a study of cytomegalovirus exposure and HLA in healthy donors. The sample holds one count of this clone. 60 Vbeta and 13 Jbeta primers were used in PCR. Libraries were prepared by immunoSEQ multiplex PCR; TCRdb keeps only in-frame clonotypes and omits some of them. The repertoire consists of about 86,000 clones, with 70% to 85% occurring once and the leading ten covering under 10%. The CDR3 spans 15 residues. Looked up from germline, CDR1 is MNHNS and CDR2 is SASEGT. V lost 4 bases and J 3 bases, leaving 13 bases between the germline ends. Sequencing used PBMCs. The chain uses TRBV6-1 and TRBJ2-1, with D possibly TRBD2 on 5 matching bases. The source of this sequence is a man between 60 and 70 years old in good health and CMV-seronegative. CDR3 nucleotide sequence: TGTGCCAGCAGTGCGGACCTGGGGAGCTACAATGAGCAGTTCTTC. Encoded protein: CASSADLGSYNEQFF.